Sequencing of this T cell receptor beta chain was carried out in a study of shared clonotypes between healthy human individuals. Per the original data handling: Sequence data from immunoSEQ were junction-only and lacked quality scores; consequently, filtering differed. The method was immunoSEQ multiplex PCR; TCRdb's version includes in-frame clones alone and lacks a portion of them. The V and J calls and clone size are taken from that table; D and trimming were inferred from the DNA. The table records approximately 2,000,000 clones, just under 95% of them present only once. Study-level findings and limits: Shared clonotypes: 4.5% to 5% naive CD4, roughly 3.8% naive CD8, about 2.5% memory CD4, around 0.4% memory CD8.

Germline CDR1 SEHNR, CDR2 FQNEAQ (reference sequence). The V end lost 2 bases, the J end lost 6 bases, and 11 bases lay between the germline ends. This CDR3 contains 13 residues. For this clone: As yet, its antigen is unknown.

The V and J genes are TRBV7-9 and TRBJ2-7; possible D gene TRBD2, 5 bases. The sequenced sample consisted of naive CD4+ T cells from PBMCs. Subset reported: CD45RA+ positively selected. The sequence derives from a man between 18 and 35 years old in good health. Some clones in this sample may be carry-over from other donors' samples. The CDR3 loop reads CASSLRSGFEQYF. CDR3 in DNA: TGTGCCAGCAGCTTACGCTCGGGGTTCGAGCAGTACTTC.